Below are 4 T cell receptor beta chains sequenced from a single sample in a study of T cell responses to AZD1222 COVID-19 vaccine. TCRdb's copy holds only in-frame clones and misses some; the assay was immunoSEQ multiplex PCR. The sample yields about 120,000 clones, around nine tenths seen once. The sample here was peripheral blood, taken on day 0 of AZD1222 vaccination. These receptors originate from an adult in good health.

The V and J genes are TRBV19 and TRBJ1-5; 10 nucleotides agree with TRBD1. Trimming took 10 bases from V and 2 from J; bases not matched to a gene: 5. The CDR3 has 14 amino acids. Germline loops: CDR1 LNHDA, CDR2 SQIVND (reference sequence). In nucleotides, the CDR3 is TGTGCCACCTCAGGGACAGGGGGCAATCAGCCCCAGCATTTT. This sequence encodes CATSGTGGNQPQHF.

This clone has only one observation. The rearrangement uses TRBV5-1 and TRBJ2-5; TRBD1 is a possible D gene (5 bases). Looked up from germline, CDR1 is SGHRS and CDR2 is YFSETQ. V lost 1 base and J lost 5, with 15 bases in between. There are 15 residues in the CDR3. The CDR3 sequence is CASSLRAGAAETQYF. CDR3 in DNA: TGCGCCAGCAGCTTGAGGGCTGGGGCAGCGGAGACCCAGTACTTC.

V is TRBV7-2 and J is TRBJ2-5, with a tentative D call TRBD2 (5 bases). The CDR3 is made up of 12 amino acids. Germline loops: CDR1 SGHTA, CDR2 FQGNSA. V lost 5 bases and J 7 bases, leaving 11 bases between the germline ends. CDR3 nucleotides: TGTGCCAGCAGCGCGGACCGGGGGACCCAGTACTTC. Residues: CASSADRGTQYF.

The gene calls are TRBV7-2 and TRBJ1-5; D uncertain. Germline lookup yields CDR1 SGHTA and CDR2 FQGNSA. The V end was cut by 4 bases, the J end by 4 bases, with 8 bases between. The length of the CDR3 is 13 residues. For the CDR3, the DNA is TGTGCCAGCAGCTCACAAAGGAATCAGCCCCAGCATTTT. Its translation is CASSSQRNQPQHF.